A single sample is the source of the 17 T cell receptor beta chains below, sequenced in a study of blood T cell repertoires in COVID-19. Data came from immunoSEQ multiplex PCR; TCRdb stores just in-frame clones and leaves some out. The sample contains roughly 400,000 clones, roughly 91% of which appear only once. The sample comprised PBMCs or T cells enriched from blood (not recorded which). The receptors were gathered from a man younger than 35 who had recovered from COVID-19.

The DNA of the CDR3 is TGTGCCAGCAGCTTGGACCTAGCGGGATCTCAAATCTACGAGCAGTACTTC. Translation gives CASSLDLAGSQIYEQYF. The rearrangement links TRBV5-4 to TRBJ2-7, with 9 bases that match TRBD2. V was clipped by 0 bases and J by 3 bases; unmatched bases: 10. CDR1 and CDR2 (germline): SGHNT, YYREEE (reference sequence). This CDR3 region has 17 residues.

The V call is TRBV2, the J call TRBJ2-7; perhaps TRBD2 as D (7 bases). This CDR3 contains 13 residues. CDR1 SNHLY and CDR2 FYNNEI come from the germline V gene. V shed 8 bases and J shed 7 bases, with 18 bases lying between them. The CDR3, as DNA: TGTGCCAGCCTCCGGGACGGGGGGCTGGAGCAGTACTTC. This gives the protein CASLRDGGLEQYF. Combining the CDR3 with reference TRBV2 and TRBJ2-7 gives the whole variable domain EPEVTQTPSHQVTQMGQEVILRCVPISNHLYFYWYRQILGQKVEFLVSFYNNEISEKSEIFDDQFSVERPDGSNFTLKIRSTKLEDSAMYFCASLRDGGLEQYFGPGTRLTVT.

The gene calls are TRBV18 and TRBJ1-2, with 7 bases lining up with TRBD1. The CDR3 has 15 residues. Trimming took 2 bases from V and 4 from J; bases not matched to a gene: 7. Germline CDR1 and CDR2: KGHSH and LQKENI. CDR3 residues: CASSPVTGFSYGYTF. The CDR3 nucleotides are TGTGCCAGCTCACCAGTGACAGGGTTCTCCTATGGCTACACCTTC.

The chain joins TRBV7-8 to TRBJ1-1; D gene uncertain. V lost 1 base and J 7 bases, leaving 13 bases between the germline ends. Looked up from germline, CDR1 is SGHVS and CDR2 is FQNEAQ. The CDR3 totals 14 residues. The CDR3 reads CASSLGKSGFEAFF. In DNA, the CDR3 is TGTGCCAGCAGCTTAGGCAAGTCCGGTTTTGAAGCTTTCTTT. The whole variable domain, remainder taken from reference TRBV7-8 and TRBJ1-1, is GAGVSQSPRYKVAKRGQDVALRCDPISGHVSLFWYQQALGQGPEFLTYFQNEAQLDKSGLPSDRFFAERPEGSVSTLKIQRTQQEDSAVYLCASSLGKSGFEAFFGQGTRLTVV.

The chain combines TRBV11-2 with TRBJ2-3; D possibly corresponds to TRBD1 (5 bases). Germline assignment: CDR1 SGHAT and CDR2 FQNNGV. V gave up 1 base and J gave up 1 base, with 12 bases separating them. The CDR3 covers 16 residues. CDR3 DNA: TGTGCCAGCAGCTTAGCCCCAGGGCTCGGCACAGATACGCAGTATTTT. This translates into CASSLAPGLGTDTQYF.

The V and J genes are TRBV4-1 and TRBJ2-7; no clear D gene. With 3 bases removed from V and 0 bases from J, the gap between germline ends came to 9 bases. This CDR3 is built from 14 residues. Germline values: CDR1 MGHRA, CDR2 YSYEKL. The DNA for the CDR3 is TGCGCCAGCAGCCACAGACTTAGCTCCTACGAGCAGTACTTC. Its translation: CASSHRLSSYEQYF.

The rearrangement uses TRBV3-1 (or the pseudogene TRBV3-2) and TRBJ1-3; no clear D gene. The CDR3 is 15 amino acids. Germline V CDR1 and CDR2: LGHDT, YNNKEL (reference sequence). With 4 bases removed from V and 0 bases from J, the gap between germline ends came to 10 bases. CDR3 coding DNA: TGTGCCAGCAGCCCGTCTGCAGTCTCTGGAAACACCATATATTTT. As protein: CASSPSAVSGNTIYF.

This chain uses TRBV12-3 or TRBV12-4 with TRBJ1-2; TRBD1 matches at 8 bases. The CDR3 is 12 amino acids. Trimming cost V 6 bases and J 8 bases; bases outside gene matches: 5. The CDR3 DNA reads as TGTGCCAGCAGCGGACAGGGCGGAGGCTACACCTTC. Translation gives CASSGQGGGYTF.

V gene TRBV28 combines with J gene TRBJ1-1; D ambiguous. This CDR3 has 10 amino acids. V dropped 6 bases and J dropped 8 bases, with 7 bases sitting between them. Germline assignment: CDR1 MDHEN and CDR2 SYDVKM. The CDR3 loop reads CASRTREAFF. The CDR3 DNA reads TGTGCCAGCAGAACGAGAGAAGCTTTCTTT.

The V call is TRBV28, the J call TRBJ1-1; D not resolved. V lost 9 bases and J 0 bases, leaving 11 bases between the germline ends. CDR1 is MDHEN and CDR2 is SYDVKM in the germline V gene. The CDR3 runs 13 residues. CDR3 sequence (DNA): TGTGCCAGTTGTTTACGGGTGAACACTGAAGCTTTCTTT. As protein: CASCLRVNTEAFF.

The genes are TRBV5-1 and TRBJ1-5, with D tentatively TRBD1 (5 bases). The V end was cut by 4 bases, the J end by 7 bases, with 18 bases between. The length of the CDR3 is 15 residues. Germline V gene lookup returns CDR1 SGHRS and CDR2 YFSETQ. The CDR3 nucleotides read TGCGCCAGCAGCCCGGACAACCCAGACCGGCAGCCCCAGCATTTT. Translated: CASSPDNPDRQPQHF. The full variable domain, in which reference TRBV5-1 and TRBJ1-5 provide the parts outside the CDR3, is KAGVTQTPRYLIKTRGQQVTLSCSPISGHRSVSWYQQTPGQGLQFLFEYFSETQRNKGNFPGRFSGRQFSNSRSEMNVSTLELGDSALYLCASSPDNPDRQPQHFGDGTRLSIL.

The chain carries TRBV5-1 and TRBJ2-5; 8 bases match TRBD2. The germline V gene has CDR1 SGHRS and CDR2 YFSETQ. The length of the CDR3 is 15 residues. J lost 4 bases, V lost 6 bases, and 11 bases had no gene match. The chain's CDR3 is CASTGGGGVGETQYF. DNA for the CDR3: TGCGCCAGCACCGGGGGGGGCGGAGTGGGAGAGACCCAGTACTTC.

V and J are TRBV20-1 and TRBJ1-1; no firm D call. The CDR3 has 11 residues. The V gene lost 7 bases and the J gene lost 8 bases, with 14 bases spanning the gap. Per germline, CDR1 DFQATT and CDR2 SNEGSKA (reference sequence). CDR3 protein: CSGEGPMEAFF. CDR3 DNA: TGCAGTGGAGAGGGCCCAATGGAAGCTTTCTTT.

The chain uses TRBV6-6 and TRBJ2-5; 8 bases agree with TRBD2. Germline V lookup: CDR1 MNHNY, CDR2 SVGAGI (reference sequence). J gave up 4 bases and V 2 bases, and 9 bases lay outside the gene matches. This CDR3 contains 16 residues. CDR3 DNA: TGTGCCAGCAGTTACCCCCGGGAGGGGGTTTTAGAGACCCAGTACTTC. Protein sequence: CASSYPREGVLETQYF.

This clone was recorded only once. The chain combines TRBV27 with TRBJ1-2, with D unclear. Looked up from germline, CDR1 is MNHEY and CDR2 is SMNVEV (reference sequence). This CDR3 comprises 13 residues. V was cut by 2 bases and J by 3 bases, with 7 bases left in between. CDR3 in amino acids: CASSLGRYYGYTF. The CDR3 bases are TGTGCCAGCAGTTTAGGGAGATACTATGGCTACACCTTC.

This sequence joins TRBV28 and TRBJ1-5, with 7 positions matching TRBD1. CDR1 and CDR2 from the germline V gene are MDHEN and SYDVKM. With V trimmed by 7 bases and J by 5 bases, 14 bases remained unmatched. The CDR3 contains 16 residues. The CDR3 region has the DNA TGTGCCAGCAACGACAGGGTCGGCGTAATAGATCAGCCCCAGCATTTT. It codes for CASNDRVGVIDQPQHF.

This chain links TRBV6-1 with TRBJ1-1; possibly TRBD1 for D (6 bases). Germline-derived CDR1 and CDR2 are MNHNS and SASEGT. The ends were cut back, 6 bases at V and 1 base at J, with 21 bases in the middle. This CDR3 region has 17 residues. The CDR3: CASREQGGKAWNTEAFF. CDR3 nucleotides: TGTGCCAGCAGGGAACAGGGAGGAAAGGCGTGGAACACTGAAGCTTTCTTT.